The next 27 T cell receptor beta chains were all read from a single sample in a study of glioma-infiltrating T cells after dendritic cell vaccination. Data came from immunoSEQ multiplex PCR; TCRdb stores just in-frame clones and leaves some out. Among 100,000 or so clones listed, about nine tenths were seen once. Sequenced material: blood, taken before dendritic cell vaccination. The source is a human donor with glioblastoma.

V gene TRBV5-1 combines with J gene TRBJ1-2; 8 bases fit TRBD1. This CDR3 has 17 residues. J was trimmed by 1 base and V by 3 bases; bases with no gene match: 11. CDR1 SGHRS and CDR2 YFSETQ come from the germline V gene. CDR3 nucleotides: TGCGCCAGCAGCTCGAGGGGGGACAGGCGGTTTAACTATGGCTACACCTTC. Residues: CASSSRGDRRFNYGYTF. The full variable domain, its missing parts supplied by reference TRBV5-1 and TRBJ1-2, is KAGVTQTPRYLIKTRGQQVTLSCSPISGHRSVSWYQQTPGQGLQFLFEYFSETQRNKGNFPGRFSGRQFSNSRSEMNVSTLELGDSALYLCASSSRGDRRFNYGYTFGSGTRLTVV.

In regard to this clone: At the DNA level, this CDR3 is encoded by other sequences in the same sample as well. The chain joins TRBV6-1 to TRBJ2-7; tentative D call: TRBD2 (5 bases). The CDR3 covers 14 residues. V lost 1 base to trimming and J lost 4 bases, with 11 bases between them. The germline gives CDR1 MNHNS, CDR2 SASEGT. This CDR3 is CASSEGLAGYEQYF. As DNA, the CDR3 is TGTGCCAGCAGTGAAGGCCTGGCGGGTTACGAGCAGTACTTC.

Worth noting for this clone: The sample contains more than one DNA sequence encoding this CDR3. The rearrangement joins TRBV28 to TRBJ2-7; D might be TRBD1 (6 bases). V was trimmed by 2 bases and J by 7 bases, leaving 12 bases between them. The germline V gene has CDR1 MDHEN and CDR2 SYDVKM. This CDR3 comprises 13 residues. This CDR3 reads CASSLRQGYEQYF. Here the CDR3 DNA reads TGTGCCAGCAGTTTAAGGCAGGGGTATGAGCAGTACTTC.

The chain employs TRBV15 and TRBJ1-1, with 8 bases fitting TRBD1. The CDR3 consists of 14 residues. Germline V gene lookup returns CDR1 LNHNV and CDR2 YYDKDF (reference sequence). J was trimmed by 4 bases and V by 5 bases; bases with no gene match: 6. The CDR3 sequence: CATSDRGVGTEAFF. Written as DNA, the CDR3 is TGTGCCACCAGCGACAGGGGCGTCGGCACTGAAGCTTTCTTT.

On this clone: The same CDR3 is also encoded by other DNA sequences in this sample. This sequence joins TRBV11-3 and TRBJ2-3, with 9 bases that match TRBD2. The J segment lost 3 bases and the V segment lost 2 bases, leaving 3 bases of the junction unmatched. CDR3 length: 15 residues. CDR1 is SGHNT and CDR2 is YENEEA in the germline V gene. The CDR3 nucleotides read TGTGCCAGCAGCTTACATAGCGGGAGTACAGATACGCAGTATTTT. As protein: CASSLHSGSTDTQYF.

The gene calls are TRBV27 and TRBJ1-5; 7 bases map to TRBD1. Germline V CDR1 and CDR2: MNHEY, SMNVEV (reference sequence). The V and J ends lost 6 bases and 0 bases, in that order; junction bases with no gene match: 8. The CDR3 is 16 residues long. The CDR3 is CASRRQGEGSNQPQHF. Here the CDR3 DNA reads TGTGCCAGCAGGAGACAGGGCGAGGGTAGCAATCAGCCCCAGCATTTT.

This chain uses TRBV7-9 with TRBJ2-1; 12 nucleotides agree with TRBD2. Per germline, CDR1 SEHNR and CDR2 FQNEAQ (reference sequence). This CDR3 contains 16 residues. Losses at the gene ends were 5 bases for V and 7 bases for J; bases not matched to a gene: 9. The DNA for the CDR3 is TGTGCCAGCAGCACCCGACTAGCGGGAGTTGGGAATGAGCAGTTCTTC. It specifies CASSTRLAGVGNEQFF.

The chain combines TRBV7-7 with TRBJ2-1; 11 bases align to TRBD2. Germline V lookup: CDR1 SSHAT, CDR2 FNYEAQ (reference sequence). The CDR3 is made up of 15 amino acids. The ends lost 3 bases at V and 3 bases at J; junction bases unmatched: 1. CDR3 region: CASSLTSGDYNEQFF. The DNA of the CDR3 is TGTGCCAGCAGCTTGACTAGCGGGGACTACAATGAGCAGTTCTTC.

CDR3 sequence: CASTGSPREQYF. CDR3 DNA: TGTGCCAGCACAGGGTCCCCGCGCGAGCAGTACTTC. The gene calls are TRBV28 and TRBJ2-7, with D perhaps matching TRBD1 (5 bases). V was cut by 7 bases and J by 6 bases, with 13 bases left in between. Germline CDR1 is MDHEN and CDR2 is SYDVKM. This CDR3 has 12 residues.

The chain links TRBV18 to TRBJ2-7; 10 bases are shared with TRBD1. With V trimmed by 0 bases and J by 6 bases, 8 bases remained unmatched. This CDR3 region has 16 residues. The germline CDR1 and CDR2 sequences are KGHSH and LQKENI. In DNA, the CDR3 is TGTGCCAGCTCACCACCGTCCCGACAGGGGGCTTTCGAGCAGTACTTC. Protein: CASSPPSRQGAFEQYF.

The chain recombines TRBV6-5 with TRBJ2-1; possible D gene TRBD2, 5 bases. CDR1 is MNHEY and CDR2 is SVGAGI in the germline V gene. Trimming cost V 1 base and J 4 bases, with 8 bases left between them. The CDR3 extends over 14 amino acids. The CDR3 region has the DNA TGTGCCAGCAGTTACTTTGGACTTTACAATGAGCAGTTCTTC. This sequence encodes CASSYFGLYNEQFF.

V usage is TRBV21-1 and J usage is TRBJ1-1; TRBD1 is the table's D call, not checked against the DNA. TRBV21-1 is a pseudogene segment. The CDR3 loop spans 20 amino acids. CDR3 sequence: CASSTELKKGTVGGNTEAFF. CDR3 DNA: TGTGCCAGCAGCACAGAATTAAAGAAAGGGACAGTCGGAGGGAACACTGAAGCTTTCTTT.

The genes are TRBV7-3 and TRBJ1-2; 8 bases agree with TRBD1. V was pared by 2 bases and J by 4 bases, with 12 bases of the junction left unmatched. The CDR3 totals 17 residues. In germline, CDR1 is SGHTA, CDR2 FQGTGA. The CDR3 reads CASSLEARGLGGYGYTF. The DNA for the CDR3 is TGTGCCAGCAGCTTAGAGGCCAGGGGGCTTGGGGGCTATGGCTACACCTTC. Full variable domain (remainder filled in from reference TRBV7-3 and TRBJ1-2): GAGVSQTPSNKVTEKGKYVELRCDPISGHTALYWYRQSLGQGPEFLIYFQGTGAADDSGLPNDRFFAVRPEGSVSTLKIQRTERGDSAVYLCASSLEARGLGGYGYTFGSGTRLTVV.

This sequence joins TRBV5-6 and TRBJ2-6; D perhaps matches TRBD2 (7 bases). Germline V gene data show CDR1 as SGHDT and CDR2 as YYEEEE. The V end lost 0 bases, the J end lost 2 bases, and 9 bases lay between the germline ends. CDR3 length equals 16 residues. CDR3 sequence (DNA): TGTGCCAGCAGCTTGGTCGGGGGGCCTGGGGCCAACGTCCTGACTTTC. This translates into CASSLVGGPGANVLTF. Full variable domain (rest looked up from reference TRBV5-6 and TRBJ2-6): DAGVTQSPTHLIKTRGQQVTLRCSPKSGHDTVSWYQQALGQGPQFIFQYYEEEERQRGNFPDRFSGHQFPNYSSELNVNALLLGDSALYLCASSLVGGPGANVLTFGAGSRLTVL.

The chain joins TRBV6-1 to TRBJ2-2; D remains unclear. Germline V gene sequence: CDR1 MNHNS, CDR2 SASEGT. The length of the CDR3 is 15 residues. Trimming removed 2 bases at V and 7 bases at J, with 14 bases between. CDR3 loop: CASSEFSTVYGELFF. CDR3 DNA: TGTGCCAGCAGTGAATTCTCTACAGTTTACGGGGAGCTGTTTTTT.

The J gene is TRBJ2-7, the V gene TRBV2, with 8 bases fitting TRBD1. With 1 base clipped from V and 2 bases from J, the junction kept 4 bases outside the gene matches. CDR3 length equals 15 residues. Germline loops: CDR1 SNHLY, CDR2 FYNNEI. As DNA, the CDR3 is TGTGCCAGCAGTGAAGTGGGACAGGCGGCCTACGAGCAGTACTTC. It translates to CASSEVGQAAYEQYF.

The chain has TRBV25-1 and TRBJ2-7; 8 nucleotides line up with TRBD2. V lost 5 bases, J lost 2 bases, and 14 bases stayed unmatched. The CDR3 spans 17 residues. Germline V gene data show CDR1 as MGHDK and CDR2 as SYGVNS. As DNA, the CDR3 is TGTGCCAGCAGTCCTTTCGGCTCTAGCGGGCCGACCTACGAGCAGTACTTC. Its translation is CASSPFGSSGPTYEQYF.

On this clone: Distinct nucleotide sequences in the sample also encode this CDR3. J is TRBJ1-1 and V is TRBV9, with a tentative D call TRBD1 (6 bases). Trimming stripped 0 bases from V and 0 bases from J, with 12 bases between. Germline V gene data show CDR1 as SGDLS and CDR2 as YYNGEE. The CDR3 runs to 16 residues. CDR3 DNA sequence: TGTGCCAGCAGCGTAGTGGCAGGGGCAATGAACACTGAAGCTTTCTTT. Protein product: CASSVVAGAMNTEAFF.

The V and J genes are TRBV2 and TRBJ2-4, with D maybe TRBD2 (5 bases). The germline V gene has CDR1 SNHLY and CDR2 FYNNEI. Between the trimmed V and J ends, which lost 7 bases and 0 bases, there was a span of 10 bases. The CDR3 length is 14 residues. CDR3 in amino acids: CASMRTEAKNIQYF. The CDR3 coding sequence is TGTGCCAGCATGAGGACTGAAGCCAAAAACATTCAGTACTTC. The whole variable domain, filled in from reference TRBV2 and TRBJ2-4, reads EPEVTQTPSHQVTQMGQEVILRCVPISNHLYFYWYRQILGQKVEFLVSFYNNEISEKSEIFDDQFSVERPDGSNFTLKIRSTKLEDSAMYFCASMRTEAKNIQYFGAGTRLSVL.

This chain connects TRBV7-2 to TRBJ2-7, with TRBD1 matching 10 bases. V lost 5 bases and J lost 4; bases outside the gene matches: 8. This CDR3 is 15 amino acids long. Germline V gene lookup returns CDR1 SGHTA and CDR2 FQGNSA. The CDR3 reads CASSPGTGVIYEQYF. For the CDR3, the DNA is TGTGCCAGCAGCCCCGGGACAGGGGTGATATACGAGCAGTACTTC.

The chain combines TRBV9 with TRBJ2-7; 9 positions match TRBD2. The CDR3 contains 16 residues. Germline V CDR1 and CDR2: SGDLS, YYNGEE. V lost 4 bases and J lost 3; bases outside the gene matches: 11. The CDR3 coding sequence is TGTGCCAGCAGCTCTACCCCCGGGACTAGCAACTACGAGCAGTACTTC. This encodes CASSSTPGTSNYEQYF.

This CDR3 is CASSVGRETARTGELFF. The CDR3 DNA follows: TGTGCCAGCAGCGTAGGTCGGGAGACGGCACGCACCGGGGAGCTGTTTTTT. The genes are TRBV9 and TRBJ2-2; weak D call: TRBD2 (6 bases). The V end lost 0 bases, the J end lost 4 bases, and 16 bases lay between the germline ends. This CDR3 comprises 17 residues. From germline, CDR1 is SGDLS and CDR2 YYNGEE.

Many counts were recorded for this clone. The genes are TRBV9 and TRBJ1-4; 9 bases line up with TRBD1. Germline CDR1 SGDLS, CDR2 YYNGEE. The junction had 4 bases not matched to a gene; V was cut back by 0 bases and J by 7 bases. The CDR3 is made up of 15 amino acids. The CDR3 loop is CASSVEGGQGEKLFF. CDR3 in DNA: TGTGCCAGCAGCGTAGAGGGGGGACAGGGTGAAAAACTGTTTTTT.

The chain recombines TRBV7-3 with TRBJ2-7; the match to TRBD2 covers 7 bases. The CDR3 runs 15 residues. The junction had 15 bases not matched to a gene; V was cut back by 5 bases and J by 8 bases. The germline V gene has CDR1 SGHTA and CDR2 FQGTGA. Here the CDR3 DNA reads TGTGCCAGCAGCACAGGCGGGGGTCCGTCTACGCAGCAGTACTTC. It translates to CASSTGGGPSTQQYF. The entire variable domain, with the rest obtained from reference TRBV7-3 and TRBJ2-7, is as follows: GAGVSQTPSNKVTEKGKYVELRCDPISGHTALYWYRQSLGQGPEFLIYFQGTGAADDSGLPNDRFFAVRPEGSVSTLKIQRTERGDSAVYLCASSTGGGPSTQQYFGPGTRLTVT.

The chain uses TRBV4-1 and TRBJ2-3, with D perhaps TRBD2 (7 bases). CDR3 size: 17 residues. Germline CDR1 MGHRA, CDR2 YSYEKL. Between the trimmed V and J ends, which lost 2 bases and 0 bases, there was a span of 15 bases. The CDR3 here is CASSQNLRGASTDTQYF. The CDR3 DNA reads TGCGCCAGCAGCCAAAATTTACGGGGGGCTAGCACAGATACGCAGTATTTT.

The genes are TRBV11-2 and TRBJ2-7; no clear D. The CDR3 extends over 14 amino acids. Trimming left V 1 base short and J 2 bases short, with 9 bases between. The V gene's germline CDR1 is SGHAT and CDR2 FQNNGV. The CDR3 coding sequence is TGTGCCAGCAGCTTAGGGGCAGCCGCCTACGAGCAGTACTTC. It specifies CASSLGAAAYEQYF.

The gene calls are TRBV7-3 and TRBJ2-2; TRBD2 matches 8 bases. This CDR3 has 13 amino acids. V shed 5 bases, J shed 6 bases, and the junction held 2 bases outside the gene matches. Germline loops: CDR1 SGHTA, CDR2 FQGTGA. The DNA for the CDR3 is TGTGCCAGCAGCAGGACTAGCCCCGGGGAGCTGTTTTTT. Its protein product is CASSRTSPGELFF.